This entry lists 4 T cell receptor beta chains sequenced from one sample in a study of early T cells in non-severe SARS-CoV-2 infection. TCRdb re-derived calls from the 5' RACE reads in MiXCR, one entry per CDR3 protein. This table holds some 87,000 distinct CDR3 sequences, about 12% found once. Source material: whole blood. The receptors originated from an adult who was a healthcare worker with PCR-confirmed SARS-CoV-2 infection or an uninfected control (not recorded which).

The rearrangement uses TRBV7-9 and TRBJ1-1, with a tentative D call TRBD1 (6 bases). CDR1 is SEHNR and CDR2 is FQNEAQ in the germline V gene (reference sequence). The CDR3 is 14 amino acids. Trimming stripped 6 bases from V and 4 bases from J, with 15 bases between. CDR3 nucleotide sequence: TGTGCCAGCAGTTACAGGGCCTCAGGCACTGAAGCTTTCTTT. Its protein product is CASSYRASGTEAFF.

The chain recombines TRBV28 with TRBJ1-2; D unresolved. The V end lost 6 bases, the J end lost 2 bases, and 13 bases lay between the germline ends. The CDR3 is 14 amino acids. Germline V lookup: CDR1 MDHEN, CDR2 SYDVKM. The CDR3 sequence is CASRRETKNYGYTF. DNA for the CDR3: TGTGCCAGCAGACGAGAGACAAAAAACTATGGCTACACCTTC.

This clonotype was seen many times. J is TRBJ1-1 and V is TRBV7-2; D gene uncertain. With 2 bases removed from V and 1 base from J, the gap between germline ends came to 11 bases. From germline, CDR1 is SGHTA and CDR2 FQGNSA. The CDR3 covers 15 residues. CDR3 DNA: TGTGCCAGCAGCTTATCAACCTCAGAGAACACTGAAGCTTTCTTT. This encodes CASSLSTSENTEAFF. Using reference TRBV7-2 and TRBJ1-1 for the parts outside the CDR3, the full variable domain is GAGVSQSPSNKVTEKGKDVELRCDPISGHTALYWYRQSLGQGLEFLIYFQGNSAPDKSGLPSDRFSAERTGGSVSTLTIQRTQQEDSAVYLCASSLSTSENTEAFFGQGTRLTVV.

This clonotype was seen ten or more times. J is TRBJ2-5 and V is TRBV29-1; 11 bases fit TRBD2. The CDR3 extends over 17 amino acids. The trim removed 5 bases at V and 0 bases at J, leaving 11 bases unmatched. Germline-derived CDR1 and CDR2 are SQVTM and ANQGSEA. This CDR3 reads CSVSGGTSGNNQETQYF. In DNA, the CDR3 is TGCAGCGTTTCAGGCGGGACTAGCGGAAACAACCAAGAGACCCAGTACTTC.